This T cell receptor (beta chain) was profiled in a study of blood T cell repertoires in COVID-19. Looking at the study overall: Acute and convalescent COVID-19 specimens originated in the United States, Italy and Spain. T cells, B-cell-depleted T cells, or PBMCs provided the cDNA or gDNA that served as material.

The Seattle site enrolled patients during active infection and followed them longitudinally. In germline, CDR1 is SEHNR, CDR2 FQNEAQ (reference sequence). J gave up 8 bases and V 5 bases, and 11 bases lay outside the gene matches. The length of the CDR3 is 15 residues. Clones were read by immunoSEQ multiplex PCR, and TCRdb kept only the in-frame ones, dropping some. The data show about 170,000 clones, roughly 90% seen once. This chain connects TRBV7-9 to TRBJ2-1, with 8 bases aligning to TRBD1. Material for sequencing was peripheral blood. The sequence was collected from a man aged 30 to 45 with COVID-19, enrolled during active disease. The CDR3 loop is CASSPGQASKDEQFF. CDR3 nucleotide sequence: TGTGCCAGCAGCCCGGGACAGGCCTCAAAGGATGAGCAGTTCTTC.